These 6 T cell receptor beta chains originate from one sample sequenced in a study of human T cells and chemical hapten exposure. TCRdb called the RACE reads again in MiXCR, with one record for every CDR3 protein. The sample shows 50,000 to 75,000 distinct CDR3 sequences, around 10% of them seen only once. The time point here: patch test 3, about 24 weeks after DPC sensitization. The sample's treatment: therapeutic diphenylcyclopropenone sensitization with weekly scalp DPC. The sequencing used whole blood, collected in connection with sensitization to the hapten diphenylcyclopropenone (DPC). The receptors come from a woman aged 25 to 45 with alopecia areata. Some clones in this sample may be carry-over from other donors' samples.

This chain uses TRBV3-1 with TRBJ2-1; tentatively, D is TRBD1 or TRBD2 (5 bases each). This CDR3 has 15 residues. Trimming removed 1 base from V and 5 bases from J, with 12 bases in between. Germline V CDR1 and CDR2: LGHDT, YNNKEL (reference sequence). The CDR3 spells CASSQGGVTHNEQFF. In DNA, the CDR3 is TGTGCCAGCAGCCAAGGAGGGGTGACACACAATGAGCAGTTCTTC.

This clonotype was seen repeatedly, ten times or more. The chain links TRBV12-3 or TRBV12-4 to TRBJ1-6; TRBD1 matches 8 bases. V lost 6 bases, J lost 7 bases, and 5 bases stayed unmatched. The CDR3 runs 14 residues. The CDR3 spells CASSLTGENSPLHF. CDR3 in DNA: TGTGCCAGCAGCCTGACAGGGGAGAATTCACCCCTCCACTTT.

Comments on this clonotype: Relative to the germline gene, one junction end is altered; a read error may explain this. V is TRBV7-2 and J is TRBJ1-1; D is unresolved. The CDR3 totals 13 residues. CDR1 SGHTA and CDR2 FQGNSA come from the germline V gene. In nucleotides, the CDR3 is TGTGCCAGCAGCTTCAGAGGGAACGCTGAAGCTTTCTTT. This sequence encodes CASSFRGNAEAFF.

Ten or more counts support this clonotype. The chain is built from TRBV18 and TRBJ1-1, with a possible D match to TRBD1 (5 bases). Germline CDR1 and CDR2: KGHSH and LQKENI. CDR3 length: 15 residues. Trimming pared 5 bases from V and 4 bases from J, leaving 17 bases between. The CDR3 protein is CASSSTQGSGTEAFF. DNA for the CDR3: TGTGCCAGCTCATCCACGCAGGGATCTGGCACTGAAGCTTTCTTT. Using reference TRBV18 and TRBJ1-1 for the parts outside the CDR3, the full variable domain is NAGVMQNPRHLVRRRGQEARLRCSPMKGHSHVYWYRQLPEEGLKFMVYLQKENIIDESGMPKERFSAEFPKEGPSILRIQQVVRGDSAAYFCASSSTQGSGTEAFFGQGTRLTVV.

This clonotype has just a few counts. The CDR3 spells CASSISRTGDTQYF. Here the CDR3 DNA reads TGCGCCAGCAGCATCTCCCGGACGGGAGATACGCAGTATTTT. The chain is built from TRBV4-3 and TRBJ2-3; D uncertain. This CDR3 is built from 14 residues. Trimming shortened V by 5 bases and J by 5 bases, and 14 bases separated the two germline ends. Looked up from germline, CDR1 is LGHNA and CDR2 is YSLEER.

This clonotype was counted at least ten times. The rearrangement links TRBV29-1 to TRBJ2-1; the D gene is possibly TRBD1 (6 bases). The CDR3 is made up of 16 amino acids. Germline CDR1 and CDR2: SQVTM and ANQGSEA. With 2 bases removed from V and 10 bases from J, the gap between germline ends came to 24 bases. The CDR3 bases are TGCAGCGTTGAATGGGATCAGGGGCTACAACCGGAGGAGCAGTTCTTC. Translating it yields CSVEWDQGLQPEEQFF.